This is a list of T cell receptor beta chains from one sample in a study of blood T cell repertoires in COVID-19. Produced via immunoSEQ multiplex PCR; TCRdb's table is partial and in-frame only. The table records about 140,000 clones, about four fifths of them present only once. The specimen sequenced was peripheral blood. The source of these receptors is a human donor in a cohort sampled during active COVID-19. The CDR3 runs from the conserved cysteine through the conserved F or W. The D gene is left open where the match is weak. Expanded clones are given a class, and other clones once, few, many or no size at all.

v_call,j_call,d_call,clone_size,cdr3_aa,cdr3_nt
TRBV7-9,TRBJ1-1,NA,NA,CASESRSTEAFF,TGTGCCAGCGAAAGTCGGAGCACTGAAGCTTTCTTT
TRBV19,TRBJ2-1,TRBD2,few,CASSIWTSRQYNEQFF,TGTGCCAGTAGTATCTGGACTAGCCGGCAATACAATGAGCAGTTCTTC
TRBV5-1,TRBJ2-7,TRBD1,NA,CASSLAGTGSSEQYF,TGCGCCAGCAGCTTGGCTGGGACAGGGTCGAGCGAGCAGTACTTC
TRBV6-5,TRBJ1-3,TRBD1,many,CASAGGTGEGNTIYF,TGTGCCAGCGCCGGAGGGACAGGGGAAGGAAACACCATATATTTT
TRBV7-9,TRBJ2-7,NA,NA,CASSVSGLPTYEQYF,TGTGCCAGCAGCGTATCGGGACTGCCAACCTACGAGCAGTACTTC
TRBV4-1,TRBJ2-2,NA,NA,CASSQDLTGTGELFF,TGCGCCAGCAGCCAAGATTTAACGGGCACCGGGGAGCTGTTTTTT
TRBV28,TRBJ1-2,TRBD1,NA,CASRGGRGVYGYTF,TGTGCCAGCAGAGGGGGCAGGGGGGTCTATGGCTACACCTTC
TRBV29-1,TRBJ2-3,NA,NA,CSVEVGGSLLGMGPTDTQYF,TGCAGCGTTGAAGTAGGAGGGAGCCTTCTCGGAATGGGACCCACAGATACGCAGTATTTT
TRBV2,TRBJ2-2,TRBD2,NA,CASSGLAGYTGELFF,TGTGCCAGCAGCGGACTAGCGGGATACACCGGGGAGCTGTTTTTT
TRBV19,TRBJ2-6,NA,NA,CASSMPGISGANVLTF,TGTGCCAGTAGTATGCCAGGGATCTCCGGGGCCAACGTCCTGACTTTC
TRBV24-1,TRBJ2-1,TRBD2,NA,CATSTSGNYNEQFF,TGTGCCACCAGTACTAGCGGGAACTACAATGAGCAGTTCTTC
TRBV19,TRBJ1-5,TRBD1,NA,CASSPTGGAGNQPQHF,TGTGCCAGTAGTCCGACAGGGGGCGCGGGCAATCAGCCCCAGCATTTT
TRBV9,TRBJ2-1,TRBD2,many,CASSVTGGRTYNEQFF,TGTGCCAGCAGCGTCACGGGGGGAAGGACCTACAATGAGCAGTTCTTC
TRBV18,TRBJ2-5,NA,NA,CASSPGTAETQYF,TGTGCCAGCTCCCCAGGGACTGCCGAGACCCAGTACTTC
TRBV18,TRBJ2-3,TRBD2,few,CASSPPRLAGPQTDTQYF,TGTGCCAGCTCACCACCGCGACTAGCGGGACCACAGACAGATACGCAGTATTTT
TRBV5-1,TRBJ1-2,NA,few,CASSSRSSNYGYTF,TGCGCCAGCAGCTCGCGGAGTTCTAACTATGGCTACACCTTC
TRBV2,TRBJ2-3,NA,NA,CASSEDTHTDTQYF,TGTGCCAGCAGTGAGGACACCCACACAGATACGCAGTATTTT
TRBV5-8,TRBJ1-6,NA,NA,CASSLQNSYNSPLHF,TGTGCCAGCAGCTTGCAGAACTCCTATAATTCACCCCTCCACTTT
TRBV9,TRBJ2-5,NA,NA,CASSVGLNTYQETQYF,TGTGCCAGCAGCGTAGGATTGAACACGTACCAAGAGACCCAGTACTTC
TRBV12-5,TRBJ2-5,TRBD1,once,CASPRQPGTDQETQYF,TGTGCTAGTCCCAGGCAACCAGGGACAGACCAAGAGACCCAGTACTTC
TRBV19,TRBJ2-7,TRBD1,NA,CASRDRGNPEQYF,TGTGCCAGTAGGGACAGGGGGAATCCGGAGCAGTACTTC
TRBV5-4,TRBJ2-1,TRBD1,NA,CASSSPGGLSYNEQFF,TGTGCCAGCAGCTCTCCAGGGGGCTTATCCTACAATGAGCAGTTCTTC
TRBV28,TRBJ2-7,NA,NA,CASRPGTSLYEQYF,TGTGCCAGCCGCCCGGGTACGTCTTTATACGAGCAGTACTTC
TRBV29-1,TRBJ2-5,TRBD1,NA,CSVEGTGLRETQYF,TGCAGCGTTGAAGGGACAGGGCTTAGGGAGACCCAGTACTTC
TRBV28,TRBJ2-7,TRBD1,NA,CASSLPQGNYEQYF,TGTGCCAGCAGTTTGCCACAGGGGAACTACGAGCAGTACTTC
TRBV7-9,TRBJ1-1,NA,NA,CASRSTGVMNTEAFF,TGTGCCAGCAGATCAACCGGGGTCATGAACACTGAAGCTTTCTTT
TRBV27,TRBJ2-3,TRBD2,NA,CASSPSLAGVTDTQYF,TGTGCCAGCAGTCCTTCTCTAGCGGGAGTGACAGATACGCAGTATTTT
TRBV4-2,TRBJ2-7,TRBD2,NA,CASSQVTWTSGTPYEQYF,TGTGCCAGCAGCCAAGTAACCTGGACTAGCGGGACGCCCTACGAGCAGTACTTC
TRBV15,TRBJ2-7,NA,NA,CATSSGLFYEQYF,TGTGCCACCAGCAGCGGACTTTTCTACGAGCAGTACTTC
TRBV19,TRBJ1-2,NA,NA,CASSPQGPYGYTF,TGTGCCAGTAGTCCCCAGGGGCCCTATGGCTACACCTTC
TRBV29-1,TRBJ2-7,TRBD2,once,CSVQPSGSKYEQYF,TGCAGCGTTCAGCCTAGCGGGAGCAAGTACGAGCAGTACTTC
TRBV18,TRBJ2-7,NA,NA,CASSPTGQLEQYF,TGTGCCAGCTCACCTACGGGACAATTGGAGCAGTACTTC
TRBV2,TRBJ1-5,NA,NA,CASSPPVSNQPQHF,TGTGCCAGCAGTCCTCCAGTTAGCAATCAGCCCCAGCATTTT
TRBV11-2,TRBJ1-4,NA,NA,CASSFINRGVSEKLFF,TGTGCCAGCAGCTTCATCAATAGGGGCGTTAGTGAAAAACTGTTTTTT
TRBV29-1,TRBJ1-1,NA,NA,CSSEGAYAHMNTEAFF,TGCAGCTCCGAAGGAGCTTATGCTCATATGAACACTGAAGCTTTCTTT
TRBV28,TRBJ2-3,NA,once,CASSFRGNTQYF,TGTGCCAGCAGTTTCCGAGGTAATACGCAGTATTTT